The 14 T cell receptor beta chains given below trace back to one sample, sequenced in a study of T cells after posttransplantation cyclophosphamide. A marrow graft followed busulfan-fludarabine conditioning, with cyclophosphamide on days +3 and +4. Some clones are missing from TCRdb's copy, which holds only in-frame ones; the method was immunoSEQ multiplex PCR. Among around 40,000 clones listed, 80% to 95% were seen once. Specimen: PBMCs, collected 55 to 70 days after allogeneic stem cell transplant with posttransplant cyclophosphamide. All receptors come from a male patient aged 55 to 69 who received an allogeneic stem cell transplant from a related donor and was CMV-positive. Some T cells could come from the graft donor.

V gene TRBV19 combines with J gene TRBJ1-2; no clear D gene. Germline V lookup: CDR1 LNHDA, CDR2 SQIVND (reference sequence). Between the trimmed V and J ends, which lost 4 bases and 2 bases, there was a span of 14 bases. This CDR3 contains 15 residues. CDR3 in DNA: TGTGCCAGTAGTACCCGGAGGAACGGGAACTATGGCTACACCTTC. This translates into CASSTRRNGNYGYTF.

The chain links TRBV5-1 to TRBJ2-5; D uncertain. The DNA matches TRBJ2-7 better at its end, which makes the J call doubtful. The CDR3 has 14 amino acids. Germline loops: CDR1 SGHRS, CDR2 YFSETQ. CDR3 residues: CASSSTPGWYEQYF. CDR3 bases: TGCGCCAGCAGCTCGACTCCCGGCTGGTACGAGCAGTACTTC.

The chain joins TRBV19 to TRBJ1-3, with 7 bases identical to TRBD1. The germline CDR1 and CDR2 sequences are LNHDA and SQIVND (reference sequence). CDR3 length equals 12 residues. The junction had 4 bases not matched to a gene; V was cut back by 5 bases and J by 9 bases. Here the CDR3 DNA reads TGTGCCAGTAGTCCACAGGGGACCACCATATATTTT. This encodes CASSPQGTTIYF.

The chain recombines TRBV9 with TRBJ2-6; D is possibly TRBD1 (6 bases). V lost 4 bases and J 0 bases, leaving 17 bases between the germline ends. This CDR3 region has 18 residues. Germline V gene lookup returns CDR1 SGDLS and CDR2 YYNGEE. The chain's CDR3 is CASSWQWGHPSGANVLTF. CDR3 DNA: TGTGCCAGCAGCTGGCAGTGGGGACATCCCTCTGGGGCCAACGTCCTGACTTTC.

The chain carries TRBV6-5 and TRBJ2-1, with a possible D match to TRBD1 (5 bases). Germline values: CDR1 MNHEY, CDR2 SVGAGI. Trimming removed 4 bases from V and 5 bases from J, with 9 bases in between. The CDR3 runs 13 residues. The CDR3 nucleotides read TGTGCCAGCAGTTTGACAGCTCACAATGAGCAGTTCTTC. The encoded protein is CASSLTAHNEQFF.

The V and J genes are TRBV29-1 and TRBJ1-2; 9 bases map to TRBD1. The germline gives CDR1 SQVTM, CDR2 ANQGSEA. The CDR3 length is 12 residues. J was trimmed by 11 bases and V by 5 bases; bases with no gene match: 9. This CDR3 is CSVRTGVQGYTF. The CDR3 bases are TGCAGCGTTAGGACAGGGGTACAGGGATACACCTTC.

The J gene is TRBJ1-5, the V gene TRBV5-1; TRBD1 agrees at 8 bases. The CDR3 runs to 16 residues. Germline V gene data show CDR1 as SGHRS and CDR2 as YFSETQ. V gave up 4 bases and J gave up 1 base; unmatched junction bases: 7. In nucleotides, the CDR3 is TGCGCCAGCAGCGACCGGGACAGGAAAAGCAATCAGCCCCAGCATTTT. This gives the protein CASSDRDRKSNQPQHF.

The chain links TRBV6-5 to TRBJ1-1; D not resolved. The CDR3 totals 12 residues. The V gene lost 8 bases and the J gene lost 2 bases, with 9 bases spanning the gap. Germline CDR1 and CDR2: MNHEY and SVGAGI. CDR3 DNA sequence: TGTGCCAGCGGCAACTATAACACTGAAGCTTTCTTT. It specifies CASGNYNTEAFF.

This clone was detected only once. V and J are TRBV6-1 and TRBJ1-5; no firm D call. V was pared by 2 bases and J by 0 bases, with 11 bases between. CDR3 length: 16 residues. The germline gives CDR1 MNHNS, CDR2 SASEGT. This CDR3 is CASSEWRADSNQPQHF. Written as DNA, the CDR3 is TGTGCCAGCAGTGAATGGAGGGCAGATAGCAATCAGCCCCAGCATTTT.

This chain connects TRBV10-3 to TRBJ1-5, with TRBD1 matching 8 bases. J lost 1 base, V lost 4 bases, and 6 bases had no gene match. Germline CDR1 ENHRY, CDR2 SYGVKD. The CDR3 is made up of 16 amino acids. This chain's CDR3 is CAISGTGGSSNQPQHF. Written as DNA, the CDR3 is TGTGCCATCAGTGGCACAGGGGGTTCGAGCAATCAGCCCCAGCATTTT.

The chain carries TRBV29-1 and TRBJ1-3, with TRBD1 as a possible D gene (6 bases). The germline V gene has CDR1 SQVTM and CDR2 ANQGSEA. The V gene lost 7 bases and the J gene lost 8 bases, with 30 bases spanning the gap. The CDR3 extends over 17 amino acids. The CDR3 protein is CSAAPVSGSTRTDTIYF. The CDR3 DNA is TGCAGCGCAGCCCCCGTTAGTGGCAGTACAAGGACAGACACCATATATTTT.

Written as DNA, the CDR3 is TGTGCCAGCAGTTTTAACAGGGAACAGCCCCAGCATTTT. This encodes CASSFNREQPQHF. The chain joins TRBV6-1 to TRBJ1-5; weak D call: TRBD1 (6 bases). The V gene's germline CDR1 is MNHNS and CDR2 SASEGT. The CDR3 runs 13 residues. The V and J ends lost 5 bases and 7 bases respectively, with 12 bases between them.

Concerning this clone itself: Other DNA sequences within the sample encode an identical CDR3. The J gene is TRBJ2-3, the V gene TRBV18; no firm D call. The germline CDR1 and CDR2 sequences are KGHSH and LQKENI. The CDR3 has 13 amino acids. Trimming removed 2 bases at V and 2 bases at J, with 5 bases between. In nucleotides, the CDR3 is TGTGCCAGCTCACCATCCCTCACAGATACGCAGTATTTT. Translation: CASSPSLTDTQYF. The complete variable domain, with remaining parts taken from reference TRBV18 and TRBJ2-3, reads NAGVMQNPRHLVRRRGQEARLRCSPMKGHSHVYWYRQLPEEGLKFMVYLQKENIIDESGMPKERFSAEFPKEGPSILRIQQVVRGDSAAYFCASSPSLTDTQYFGPGTRLTVL.

Here the CDR3 reads CASRSSGQLYGYTF. The DNA of the CDR3 is TGTGCCAGCAGGTCATCGGGACAGCTCTATGGCTACACCTTC. The gene calls are TRBV27 and TRBJ1-2; 7 nucleotides match TRBD1. The germline V gene has CDR1 MNHEY and CDR2 SMNVEV (reference sequence). The CDR3 has 14 residues. The V and J ends lost 6 bases and 4 bases, in that order; junction bases with no gene match: 8.